The clone carrying this T cell receptor beta chain was counted at least ten times. Its antigen is not known. V shed 3 bases and J 7 bases; nucleotides not matched to a gene: 4. This CDR3 contains 13 residues. CDR1 and CDR2 from the germline V gene are DFQATT and SNEGSKA (reference sequence). The sample is drawn from a study of T-cell reconstitution after alpha-beta-depleted transplantation in children. Broader study findings: Newly made T cells mostly supplied T-cell counts and diversity one year after transplant. There were some patients whose high TCRbeta diversity at day 60 came from surviving recipient T cells and thymic progenitors. Expanded clones from the graft, numbering several hundred, reportedly supplied alpha-beta T cells about two months after transplant.

TCRbeta library preparation incorporated unique molecular identifiers. TCRdb ran MiXCR on the PCR reads and lists one entry per CDR3 protein. The sample shows approximately 150,000 distinct CDR3 sequences, around 8.8% of them seen only once. The sample here was PBMCs, mostly from graft donor cells, taken 180 days after TCRalphabeta/CD19-depleted stem cell transplant. This receptor was identified in a female patient aged 2-9 years who had a stem cell transplant for congenital amegakaryocytic thrombocytopenia, so the T cells may come from the graft donor. The chain carries TRBV20-1 and TRBJ2-2; 8 nucleotides line up with TRBD2. In DNA, the CDR3 is TGCAGTGCTAGCGGGAGGGCGAGCGGGGAGCTGTTTTTT. Translated: CSASGRASGELFF.